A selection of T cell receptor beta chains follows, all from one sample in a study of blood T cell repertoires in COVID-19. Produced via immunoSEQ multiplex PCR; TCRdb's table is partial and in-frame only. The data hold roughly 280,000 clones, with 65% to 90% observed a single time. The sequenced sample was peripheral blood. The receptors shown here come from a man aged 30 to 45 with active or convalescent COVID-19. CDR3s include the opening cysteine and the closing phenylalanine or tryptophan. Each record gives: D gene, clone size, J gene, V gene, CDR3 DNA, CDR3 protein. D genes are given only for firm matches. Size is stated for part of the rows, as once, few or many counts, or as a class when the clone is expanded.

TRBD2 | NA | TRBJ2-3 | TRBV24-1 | TGTGCCACCAGTGGGGGGCGGGGGGCTAGCACAGATACGCAGTATTTT | CATSGGRGASTDTQYF
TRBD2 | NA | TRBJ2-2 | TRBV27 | TGTGCCAGCAGTTTATCAGGGACTAGCTACACCGGGGAGCTGTTTTTT | CASSLSGTSYTGELFF
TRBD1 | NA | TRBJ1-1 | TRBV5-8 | TGTGCCAGCAGCTTGGTCGGGACAGGGAACACTGAAGCTTTCTTT | CASSLVGTGNTEAFF
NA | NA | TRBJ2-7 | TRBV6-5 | TGTGCCAGCAGTTACTCGGTCCCCGCGAGCTCCTACGAGCAGTACTTC | CASSYSVPASSYEQYF
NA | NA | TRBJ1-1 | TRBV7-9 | TGTGCCAGCAGCTTATTCCGGGACACTGAAGCTTTCTTT | CASSLFRDTEAFF
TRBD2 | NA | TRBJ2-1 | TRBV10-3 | TGTGCCACCGAGTCCAGAGCGGGGGGTTCCTACAATGAGCAGTTCTTC | CATESRAGGSYNEQFF
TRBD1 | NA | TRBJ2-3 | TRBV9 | TGTGCCAGCAGCGAGCGGGACAGGGTTACTGGCACAGATACGCAGTATTTT | CASSERDRVTGTDTQYF
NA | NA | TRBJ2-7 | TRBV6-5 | TGTGCCAGCAGGGCAGGGATCTACGAGCAGTACTTC | CASRAGIYEQYF
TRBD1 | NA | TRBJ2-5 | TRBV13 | TGTGCCAGCAGCTTAGTCGCGGGGGACAGGGGGCGGATAAGCGGGACCCAGTACTTC | CASSLVAGDRGRISGTQYF
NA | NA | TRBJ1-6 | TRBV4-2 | TGTGCCAGCAGCCAAGAGGGAGGGAATTCACCCCTCCACTTT | CASSQEGGNSPLHF
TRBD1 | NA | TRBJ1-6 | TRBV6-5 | TGTGCCAGCACCAGACAGGGTACTTCACCCCTCCACTTT | CASTRQGTSPLHF
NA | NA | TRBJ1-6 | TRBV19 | TGTGCCAGTAGTAACGACAGAAGCTCCTATAATTCACCCCTCCACTTT | CASSNDRSSYNSPLHF
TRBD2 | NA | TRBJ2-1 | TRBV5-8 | TGTGCCAGCAGCTGGGTTAAGACTAGCGGGGGGGACAATGAGCAGTTCTTC | CASSWVKTSGGDNEQFF
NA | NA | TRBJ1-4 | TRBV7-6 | TGTGCCAGCAGCTCGAGGGGGGGTAATGAAAAACTGTTTTTT | CASSSRGGNEKLFF
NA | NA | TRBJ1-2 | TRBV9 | TGTGCCAGCAGCCCGCAATTTCAGGGAACGGGCTACACCTTC | CASSPQFQGTGYTF
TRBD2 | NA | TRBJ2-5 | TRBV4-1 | TGCGCCAGCAGCTCAAGACTAGCGGGGGCCCCCCAAGAGACCCAGTACTTC | CASSSRLAGAPQETQYF
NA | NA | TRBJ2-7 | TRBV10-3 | TGTGCCATCAGTGAGTCGGCAGGGGGAGGCTCCTACGAGCAGTACTTC | CAISESAGGGSYEQYF
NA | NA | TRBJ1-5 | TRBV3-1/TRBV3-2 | TGTGCCAGCAGCTGGCCGGGGCAGCCCCAGCATTTT | CASSWPGQPQHF
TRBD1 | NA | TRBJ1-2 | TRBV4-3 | TGCGCCAGCAGCGTACAGGGGGGAGACTATGGCTACACCTTC | CASSVQGGDYGYTF
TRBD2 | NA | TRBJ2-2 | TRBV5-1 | TGCGCCCGCAGCTTGGTCGGCGGGGGGGCAACCGGGGAGCTGTTTTTT | CARSLVGGGATGELFF
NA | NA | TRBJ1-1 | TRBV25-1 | TGTGCCAGCACGATCGCAGGGGCATCGACTGAAGCTTTCTTT | CASTIAGASTEAFF
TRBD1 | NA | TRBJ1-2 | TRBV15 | TGTGCCACCAGCAGAGATCCGGGACAGGAACTCTATGGCTACACCTTC | CATSRDPGQELYGYTF
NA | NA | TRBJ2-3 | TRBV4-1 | TGCGCCAGCAGCCAAGGTCACACAGATACGCAGTATTTT | CASSQGHTDTQYF
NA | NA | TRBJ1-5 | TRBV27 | TGTGCCAGCAGTTCTCGACAGAGCAATCAGCCCCAGCATTTT | CASSSRQSNQPQHF
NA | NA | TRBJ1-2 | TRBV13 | TGTGCCAGCAGCTTAGGCTCGAGCGTAGCTAACTATGGCTACACCTTC | CASSLGSSVANYGYTF
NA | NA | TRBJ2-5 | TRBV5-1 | TGCGCCAGCAGCCCATGGGCAAGCCAAGAGACCCAGTACTTC | CASSPWASQETQYF
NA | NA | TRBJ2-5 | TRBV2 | TGTGCCAGCAGTATGACTACGGGCGAGACCCAGTACTTC | CASSMTTGETQYF
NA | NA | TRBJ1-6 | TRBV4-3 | TGCGCCAGCAGCCCCGCGGGTGGGGGGTCGTCATATAATTCACCCCTCCACTTT | CASSPAGGGSSYNSPLHF
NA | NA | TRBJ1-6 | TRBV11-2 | TGTGCCAGCAGAGACAGTTTGGGAAATTCACCCCTCCACTTT | CASRDSLGNSPLHF
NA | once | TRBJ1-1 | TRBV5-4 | TGTGCCAGCAGCTTGGGACAGGCCACTGAAGCTTTCTTT | CASSLGQATEAFF
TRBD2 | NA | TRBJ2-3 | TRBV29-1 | TGCAGCGCAAGGCTAGCGGGGGGTCCCACAGATACGCAGTATTTT | CSARLAGGPTDTQYF
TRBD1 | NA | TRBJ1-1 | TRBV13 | TGTGCCAGCAGCTTATTAATTATGGTCCGACAGGGGAAGAAGAACACTGAAGCTTTCTTT | CASSLLIMVRQGKKNTEAFF
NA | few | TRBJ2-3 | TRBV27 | TGTGCCAGCAGTTTATCCAGAGGACACACAGATACGCAGTATTTT | CASSLSRGHTDTQYF
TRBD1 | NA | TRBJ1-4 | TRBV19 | TGTGCCAGTAGTATAGACCGGGACAGGGGCGATGAAAAACTGTTTTTT | CASSIDRDRGDEKLFF
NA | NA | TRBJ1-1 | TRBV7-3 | TGTGCCAGCAGCTTGTTTGGGGGCGACACTGAAGCTTTCTTT | CASSLFGGDTEAFF
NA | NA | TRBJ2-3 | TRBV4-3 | TGCGCCAGCAGCCAGAGTTATGGTAGCGGCACAGATACGCAGTATTTT | CASSQSYGSGTDTQYF
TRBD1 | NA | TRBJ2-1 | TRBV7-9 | TGTGCCAGCAGCCCCCGGGACAGGGCTTTCAATGAGCAGTTCTTC | CASSPRDRAFNEQFF
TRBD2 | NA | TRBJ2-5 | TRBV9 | TGTGCCAGCAGCGTGGGAAGGACTAGCGGGGGGGAGGAAGAGACCCAGTACTTC | CASSVGRTSGGEEETQYF
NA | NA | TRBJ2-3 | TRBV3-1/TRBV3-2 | TGTGCCAGCAGCCAAGATTTACTATATACGCAGTATTTT | CASSQDLLYTQYF
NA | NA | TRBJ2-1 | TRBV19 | TGTGCCAGTAGTATAGTTGCAGGGGTCGGCAATGAGCAGTTCTTC | CASSIVAGVGNEQFF
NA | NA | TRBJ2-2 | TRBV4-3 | TGCGCCAGCAGCCTCGACAGAAACACCGGGGAGCTGTTTTTT | CASSLDRNTGELFF